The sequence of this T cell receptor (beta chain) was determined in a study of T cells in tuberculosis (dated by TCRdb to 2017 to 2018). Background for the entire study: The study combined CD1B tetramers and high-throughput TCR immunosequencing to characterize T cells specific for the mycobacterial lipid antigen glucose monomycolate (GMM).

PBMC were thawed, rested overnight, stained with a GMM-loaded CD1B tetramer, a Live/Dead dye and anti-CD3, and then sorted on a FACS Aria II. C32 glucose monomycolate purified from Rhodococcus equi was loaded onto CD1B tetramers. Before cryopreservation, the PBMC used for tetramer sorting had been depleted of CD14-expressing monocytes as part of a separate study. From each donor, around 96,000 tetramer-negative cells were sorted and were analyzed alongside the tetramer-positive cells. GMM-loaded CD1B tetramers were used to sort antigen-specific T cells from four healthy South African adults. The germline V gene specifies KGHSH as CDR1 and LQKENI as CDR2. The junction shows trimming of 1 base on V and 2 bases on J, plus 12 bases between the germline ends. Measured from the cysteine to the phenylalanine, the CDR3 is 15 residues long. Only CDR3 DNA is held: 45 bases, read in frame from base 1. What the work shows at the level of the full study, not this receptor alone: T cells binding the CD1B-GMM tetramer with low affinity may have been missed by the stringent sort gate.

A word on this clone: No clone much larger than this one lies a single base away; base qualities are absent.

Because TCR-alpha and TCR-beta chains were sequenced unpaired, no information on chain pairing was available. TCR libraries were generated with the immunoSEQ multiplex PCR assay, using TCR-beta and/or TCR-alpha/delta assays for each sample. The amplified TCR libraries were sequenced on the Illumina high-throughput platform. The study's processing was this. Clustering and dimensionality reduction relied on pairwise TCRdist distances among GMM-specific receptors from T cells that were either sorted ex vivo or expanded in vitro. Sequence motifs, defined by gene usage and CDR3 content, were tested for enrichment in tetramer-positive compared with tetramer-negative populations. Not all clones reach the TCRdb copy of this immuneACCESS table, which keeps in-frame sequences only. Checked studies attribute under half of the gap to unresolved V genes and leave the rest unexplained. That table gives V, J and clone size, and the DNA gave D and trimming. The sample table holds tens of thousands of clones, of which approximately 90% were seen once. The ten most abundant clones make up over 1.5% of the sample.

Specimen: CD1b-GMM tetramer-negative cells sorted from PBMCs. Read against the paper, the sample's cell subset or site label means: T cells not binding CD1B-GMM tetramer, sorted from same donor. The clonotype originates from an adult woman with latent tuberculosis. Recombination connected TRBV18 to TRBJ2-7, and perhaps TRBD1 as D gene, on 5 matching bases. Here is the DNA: TGTGCCAGCTCACCACGGTCAGGGTCAACCTACGAGCAGTACTTC. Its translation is CASSPRSGSTYEQYF.